This TCR beta chain was obtained from a study of T cells in Graves' hyperthyroidism and ophthalmopathy. Study-wide results and caveats: Median prediction lead before ophthalmopathy onset was around 6.9 months with the model. In blood, most of the thyroid clonotypes expanded above 0.001 were also present.

The CDR3 is 14 residues long. CDR1 and CDR2 from the germline V gene are DFQATT and SNEGSKA (reference sequence). The trim removed 6 bases at V and 2 bases at J, leaving 8 bases unmatched. Amplification targeted TCR beta CDR3 regions from RNA transcripts. HTBI primers drove first-round RT-PCR of the TCR CDR3. TCRdb processed the multiplex PCR reads anew with MiXCR; each CDR3 protein has one entry. The sample contains roughly 840,000 distinct CDR3 sequences, around 38% of which appear only once. Absence of ophthalmopathy progression within 18 months defined stable Graves' hyperthyroidism. Clinicians diagnosed patients from clinical symptoms, serum thyroxine and TRAb, thyroid ultrasound and orbital computed tomography. This clonotype was counted a few times. Its antigen remains unknown.

This clonotype was sampled from a man aged 18-30 years with Graves' hyperthyroidism. The chain employs TRBV20-1 and TRBJ2-5; TRBD2 matches 8 bases. Sample: blood. CDR3 region: CSAGSGSGQETQYF. DNA of the CDR3: TGCAGTGCCGGGAGCGGGAGTGGGCAAGAGACCCAGTACTTC.